Described below is a single T cell receptor beta chain sequence and its context. This clone was seen a single time. What this receptor recognizes is not known. There are no base qualities to consult, and no much larger clone falls within one base. The immunoSEQ Assay, a bias-controlled multiplex PCR, was used to amplify TCRbeta CDR3 regions from genomic DNA. In the authors' own workflow: Within the assay, amplification of reference gene primers was used to estimate how many nucleated cells each sample contained. To quantify the absolute abundance of each unique TCRbeta CDR3 rearrangement, sequence reads were collapsed and filtered. For each sample, productive Simpson clonality was calculated as the square root of Simpson's diversity index across productive rearrangements. The source is immuneACCESS, and TCRdb retained only in-frame sequences with V and J called. Part of the clones is not carried over; for the studies checked, unresolved V genes explain less than half of this, and the remainder is unexplained. The V and J calls and clone size come from that table; D and trimming were worked out from the DNA. This sample gives about 29,000 clones in total; 85% to 90% of them show up just once. Roughly 15% of the sample comes from the top ten.

From a lookup of the germline V gene (reference sequence), CDR1 and CDR2 are SEHNR and FQNEAQ. CDR3 length: 18 amino acids, cysteine to phenylalanine. Only CDR3 DNA is held: 54 bases, read in frame from base 1. V is pruned by 4 bases and J by 4 bases, leaving 14 bases of the junction without a gene match. The sample is drawn from a study of blood T cell repertoires in COVID-19 (dated by TCRdb to about 2020). A note on the overall study: Collaborator samples came from the United States, Italy and Spain and covered acute and convalescent phases of COVID-19. The material from the prospective study consisted of cDNA or gDNA derived from T cells, B-cell-depleted T cells, or PBMCs. Subjects who had been exposed to COVID-19, were actively infected with it, or had recovered from it provided the deeply sampled blood TCRbeta repertoires that made up the dataset. A freely available public database, intended as a resource for researchers studying the immune response to SARS-CoV-2, is where the repertoires were released. The samples were drawn from the first 160 participants of the ongoing ImmuneRACE study and from over a thousand subjects provided by 6 global collaborators. Nearly every sample came with metadata listing a de-identified subject ID, COVID-19 status, age in years and sex. Where available, HLA class I and class II types were obtained from metadata supplied by the sample provider rather than from assay-based typing. What the research found in general, with its limitations: The amount of clinical and demographic metadata varied by source and participant and was provided uncurated.

Each collaborating institution followed its own protocols to collect whole blood in K2EDTA tubes. Collaborator samples were shipped for TCRbeta analysis as frozen whole blood, isolated PBMCs, or DNA extracted from either sample type. The source of this sequence is an older man with acute or convalescent COVID-19. Sequencing input: peripheral blood. Recombination linked TRBV7-9 to TRBJ1-4; TRBD1 fits 8 bases in the junction. The nucleotide sequence reads as follows: TGTGCCAGCAGCTCAAACCAACCGGGACAGGTGTTTAATGAAAAACTGTTTTTT. It is translated as CASSSNQPGQVFNEKLFF. The CDR3, completed at both ends by the reference TRBV7-9 and TRBJ1-4 genes, gives the full variable domain DTGVSQNPRHKITKRGQNVTFRCDPISEHNRLYWYRQTLGQGPEFLTYFQNEAQLEKSRLLSDRFSAERPKGSFSTLEIQRTEQGDSAMYLCASSSNQPGQVFNEKLFFGSGTQLSVL.